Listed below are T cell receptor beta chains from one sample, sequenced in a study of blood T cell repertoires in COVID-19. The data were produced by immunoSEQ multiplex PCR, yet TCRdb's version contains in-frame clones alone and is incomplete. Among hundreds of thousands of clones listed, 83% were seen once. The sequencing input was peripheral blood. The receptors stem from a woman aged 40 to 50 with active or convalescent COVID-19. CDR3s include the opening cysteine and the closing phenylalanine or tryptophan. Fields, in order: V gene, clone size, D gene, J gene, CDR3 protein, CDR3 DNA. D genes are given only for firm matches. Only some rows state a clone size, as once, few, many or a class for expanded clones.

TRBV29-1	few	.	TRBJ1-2	CSPGDYGYTF	TGCAGCCCAGGGGACTATGGCTACACCTTC
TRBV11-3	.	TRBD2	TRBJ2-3	CASSLGLAGSWDTQYF	TGTGCCAGCAGCTTAGGGCTAGCGGGATCATGGGATACGCAGTATTTT
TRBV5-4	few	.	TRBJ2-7	CASSLGGGRGSAYEQYF	TGTGCCAGCAGCTTGGGGGGGGGCAGAGGTTCGGCCTACGAGCAGTACTTC
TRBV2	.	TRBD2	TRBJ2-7	CASSDSAGGPTYEQYF	TGTGCCAGCAGTGATAGTGCGGGGGGCCCTACCTACGAGCAGTACTTC
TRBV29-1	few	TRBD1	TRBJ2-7	CSVGQGFYEQYF	TGCAGCGTTGGACAGGGGTTCTACGAGCAGTACTTC
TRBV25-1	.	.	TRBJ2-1	CASRTTYNEQFF	TGTGCCAGCAGGACTACCTACAATGAGCAGTTCTTC
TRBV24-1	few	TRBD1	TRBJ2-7	CATSDSPGQGIGEQYF	TGTGCCACCAGTGACTCCCCGGGACAGGGCATAGGCGAGCAGTACTTC
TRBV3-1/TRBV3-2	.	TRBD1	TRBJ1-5	CASSPLDRGQPQHF	TGTGCCAGCAGCCCCCTGGACAGGGGTCAGCCCCAGCATTTT
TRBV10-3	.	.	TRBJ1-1	CAITDSAGGTEAFF	TGTGCCATCACCGACTCCGCGGGGGGCACTGAAGCTTTCTTT
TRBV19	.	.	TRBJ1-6	CASRPSSGGLIGTSYNSPLHF	TGTGCCAGCCGACCTTCTTCCGGGGGGCTAATAGGGACCTCCTATAATTCACCCCTCCACTTT
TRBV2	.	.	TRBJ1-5	CASSGGKPQHF	TGTGCCAGCAGTGGCGGGAAGCCCCAGCATTTT
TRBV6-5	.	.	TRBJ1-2	CASSYSPPANTF	TGTGCCAGCAGTTACTCGCCCCCAGCGAACACCTTC
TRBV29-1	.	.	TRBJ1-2	CSATVRDYGYTF	TGCAGCGCGACAGTGAGAGATTATGGCTACACCTTC
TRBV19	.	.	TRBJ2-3	CASSRGVGSDTQYF	TGTGCCAGTAGTCGGGGTGTAGGATCAGATACGCAGTATTTT
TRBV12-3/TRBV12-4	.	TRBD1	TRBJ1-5	CASSGQGQPQHF	TGTGCCAGCAGTGGACAGGGACAGCCCCAGCATTTT
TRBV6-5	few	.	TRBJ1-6	CASMRQNNSPLHF	TGTGCCAGCATGCGGCAGAATAATTCACCCCTCCACTTT
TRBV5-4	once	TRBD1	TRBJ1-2	CASSLATQGANYGYTF	TGTGCCAGCAGCTTGGCCACACAGGGGGCTAACTATGGCTACACCTTC
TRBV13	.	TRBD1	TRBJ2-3	CASSLKTGVNGDTQYF	TGTGCCAGCAGCTTAAAAACAGGGGTAAATGGGGATACGCAGTATTTT
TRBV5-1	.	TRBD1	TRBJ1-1	CASSLTGQGLTNTEAFF	TGCGCCAGCAGCTTGACCGGACAGGGTCTAACGAACACTGAAGCTTTCTTT
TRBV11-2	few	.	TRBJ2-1	CASSLERWGHGFF	TGTGCCAGCAGCTTAGAACGGTGGGGGCACGGGTTCTTC
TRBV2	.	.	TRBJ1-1	CASSEAWLVEAFF	TGTGCCAGCAGTGAAGCATGGCTTGTTGAAGCTTTCTTT
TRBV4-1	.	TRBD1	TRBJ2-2	CARDKRPGTGGLLDTGELFF	TGCGCCAGGGACAAAAGGCCCGGGACAGGGGGCTTGTTGGACACCGGGGAGCTGTTTTTT
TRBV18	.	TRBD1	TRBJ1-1	CASSPTGQQATEAFF	TGTGCCAGCTCACCGACGGGACAGCAAGCCACTGAAGCTTTCTTT
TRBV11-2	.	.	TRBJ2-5	CASSQYPWTSTQETQYF	TGTGCCAGCAGCCAATATCCCTGGACATCAACCCAAGAGACCCAGTACTTC
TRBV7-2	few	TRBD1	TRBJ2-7	CASSLDRGHEQYF	TGTGCCAGCAGCTTAGACAGGGGGCACGAGCAGTACTTC
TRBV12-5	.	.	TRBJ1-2	CASGYGGLYGYTF	TGTGCTAGTGGCTACGGGGGTCTATATGGCTACACCTTC
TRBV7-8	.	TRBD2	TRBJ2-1	CASSPLTWGLGTYNEQFF	TGTGCCAGCAGCCCCCTTACGTGGGGACTAGGGACCTACAATGAGCAGTTCTTC
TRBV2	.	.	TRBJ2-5	CASSGWAPPETQYF	TGTGCCAGCAGTGGGTGGGCCCCACCGGAGACCCAGTACTTC
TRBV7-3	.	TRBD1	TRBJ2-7	CASSPRDSSYEQYF	TGTGCCAGCAGTCCCCGGGACAGCTCCTACGAGCAGTACTTC
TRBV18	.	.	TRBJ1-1	CASSLPVANTEAFF	TGTGCCAGCTCACTGCCGGTAGCGAACACTGAAGCTTTCTTT
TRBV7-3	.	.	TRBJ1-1	CASSLMGSQGNTEAFF	TGTGCCAGCAGCTTAATGGGTTCGCAGGGGAACACTGAAGCTTTCTTT